This paragraph covers one TCR beta chain sequence. The data are from a study of memory CD4+ T cells and cytomegalovirus serostatus. Turning to the study itself: Of the healthy Belgian adults, fewer than 10 were CMV seropositive and about 24 seronegative.

The sort gate was single viable CD3+CD4+CD8-CD45RO+ cells for memory CD4+ T cells. V was pared by 3 bases and J by 6 bases, with 8 bases between. CDR3 length: 11 residues. Germline V gene lookup returns CDR1 DFQATT and CDR2 SNEGSKA (reference sequence). TCRdb's table, derived via immunoSEQ multiplex PCR, lists solely in-frame clones and lacks some. Among around 57,000 clones, 80% were seen once, and the ten largest hold 0.53%. V is TRBV20-1 and J is TRBJ1-2; no firm D call. The source material was memory CD4+ T cells from blood. The clonotype comes from an adult in good health and CMV-seronegative. Some clones in this sample may be carry-over from other donors' samples. The CDR3 DNA sequence: TGCAGTGCTAGTAAGAGTCATGGCTACACCTTC. Translation: CSASKSHGYTF.